The 3 T cell receptor beta chains presented below share a single source sample, sequenced in a study of blood T cell repertoires in COVID-19. The method was immunoSEQ multiplex PCR; TCRdb's version includes in-frame clones alone and lacks a portion of them. The sample lists around 130,000 clones; 70% to 90% were seen once. The sequencing sample was made of peripheral blood. Receptors originate from a man aged 70-80 years with active COVID-19.

The chain uses TRBV9 and TRBJ2-6; 8 nucleotides align to TRBD2. The CDR3 has 17 amino acids. Germline V gene data show CDR1 as SGDLS and CDR2 as YYNGEE. V dropped 1 base and J dropped 3; count of bases not matched to a gene: 6. The CDR3 protein is CASSVQAGGGGANVLTF. The CDR3 bases are TGTGCCAGCAGCGTACAGGCGGGGGGTGGTGGGGCCAACGTCCTGACTTTC.

J is TRBJ2-3 and V is TRBV6-5; 11 bases agree with TRBD1. Trimming cost V 8 bases and J 4 bases; bases outside gene matches: 8. Per the germline V gene, CDR1 is MNHEY and CDR2 is SVGAGI. This CDR3 region has 15 residues. The CDR3 is CASRRGDRGADTQYF. The DNA for the CDR3 is TGTGCCAGCCGGAGGGGGGACAGGGGGGCAGATACGCAGTATTTT.

This clone was recorded once. The DNA of the CDR3 is TGTGCCAGTAGTATAGACAGGGGGATGAATCAGCCCCAGCATTTT. This sequence encodes CASSIDRGMNQPQHF. V gene TRBV19 combines with J gene TRBJ1-5; 7 bases fit TRBD1. Germline V gene lookup returns CDR1 LNHDA and CDR2 SQIVND (reference sequence). The CDR3 loop spans 15 amino acids. V shed 0 bases, J shed 4 bases, and the junction held 3 bases outside the gene matches.